The 26 T cell receptor beta chains presented below share a single source sample, sequenced in a study of blood T cell repertoires in COVID-19. Sequencing was performed with immunoSEQ multiplex PCR; in TCRdb, only in-frame clones are kept and a portion is missing. Of 250,000 to 350,000 clones listed, around 87% are singletons. Specimen: peripheral blood. These receptors originate from a man aged 18 to 30 with active or convalescent COVID-19.

The chain uses TRBV7-8 and TRBJ2-1; TRBD2 aligns across 8 bases. V lost 5 bases and J lost 6; bases outside the gene matches: 9. CDR1 and CDR2 (germline): SGHVS, FQNEAQ. This CDR3 contains 15 residues. The CDR3 nucleotides read TGTGCCAGCAGCCCCCAGCGGGAGAGGACCAATGAGCAGTTCTTC. Translating gives CASSPQRERTNEQFF.

The genes are TRBV27 and TRBJ2-1, with 7 bases aligning to TRBD1. Germline V gives CDR1 MNHEY, CDR2 SMNVEV (reference sequence). The CDR3 consists of 13 residues. V dropped 5 bases and J dropped 7; count of bases not matched to a gene: 5. This chain's CDR3 is CASSLTGMNEQFF. CDR3 coding DNA: TGTGCCAGCAGTCTGACAGGGATGAATGAGCAGTTCTTC.

This clone has more than one count but fewer than ten. This chain joins TRBV19 and TRBJ1-5; D may be TRBD1 (5 bases). The CDR3 spans 14 residues. CDR1 and CDR2 (germline): LNHDA, SQIVND (reference sequence). V was shortened by 6 bases and J by 6 bases, with 15 bases between the two germline ends. The CDR3 DNA follows: TGTGCCAGTAGCGCCGGGACTAGGCGTCAGCCCCAGCATTTT. It codes for CASSAGTRRQPQHF.

The chain joins TRBV4-1 to TRBJ1-2; D remains unclear. Trimming pared 6 bases from V and 0 bases from J, leaving 8 bases between. Germline V gene data show CDR1 as MGHRA and CDR2 as YSYEKL. CDR3 length: 13 amino acids. The CDR3 nucleotides read TGCGCCAGCAGAGGCGGTACTAACTATGGCTACACCTTC. Residues: CASRGGTNYGYTF.

The V gene is TRBV2, the J gene TRBJ2-1; 9 positions match TRBD1. There are 18 residues in the CDR3. Trimming at V came to 6 bases and at J to 2 bases, leaving 14 bases not matched to a gene. The germline CDR1 and CDR2 sequences are SNHLY and FYNNEI. The CDR3 region is CASRPGQGQGSAYNEQFF. CDR3 nucleotide sequence: TGTGCCAGCAGGCCAGGTCAGGGACAGGGTAGTGCCTACAATGAGCAGTTCTTC.

The genes are TRBV18 and TRBJ1-1; D gene unclear. There are 14 residues in the CDR3. The V gene lost 3 bases and the J gene lost 2 bases, with 10 bases spanning the gap. CDR1 is KGHSH, CDR2 LQKENI, per germline. CDR3 coding DNA: TGTGCCAGCTCACCCGTCAGCGGTAACACTGAAGCTTTCTTT. Protein product: CASSPVSGNTEAFF. The entire variable domain, with the rest obtained from reference TRBV18 and TRBJ1-1, is as follows: NAGVMQNPRHLVRRRGQEARLRCSPMKGHSHVYWYRQLPEEGLKFMVYLQKENIIDESGMPKERFSAEFPKEGPSILRIQQVVRGDSAAYFCASSPVSGNTEAFFGQGTRLTVV.

The chain joins TRBV27 to TRBJ2-1, with D unclear. Trimming took 5 bases from V and 9 from J, leaving 17 bases between them. Germline loops: CDR1 MNHEY, CDR2 SMNVEV (reference sequence). This CDR3 contains 14 residues. The CDR3 nucleotides are TGTGCCAGCAGTAACCGGGTCCCCAGTAGTGAGCAGTTCTTC. This sequence encodes CASSNRVPSSEQFF.

The genes are TRBV27 and TRBJ1-5; 7 nucleotides match TRBD1. J gave up 1 base and V 2 bases, and 14 bases lay outside the gene matches. The V gene's germline CDR1 is MNHEY and CDR2 SMNVEV (reference sequence). The CDR3 has 19 residues. As DNA, the CDR3 is TGTGCCAGCAGTTTACGGGGCACAGGGGATGAGGAAAGCAATCAGCCCCAGCATTTT. It is translated as CASSLRGTGDEESNQPQHF.

The CDR3 protein is CASSTTSGSSYEQYF. Written as DNA, the CDR3 is TGCGCCAGCAGCACCACTAGCGGGAGCTCCTACGAGCAGTACTTC. The chain recombines TRBV5-1 with TRBJ2-7; 11 positions agree with TRBD2. V trimming: 4 bases; J trimming: 0 bases; junction bases outside the gene matches: 3. The germline V gene encodes CDR1 SGHRS and CDR2 YFSETQ. This CDR3 is 15 amino acids long.

This clone was detected only once. Written as DNA, the CDR3 is TGTGCCAGCTCACCCGACAATTTCTACGAGCAGTACTTC. Its protein product is CASSPDNFYEQYF. The rearrangement links TRBV18 to TRBJ2-7; D remains ambiguous. Per the germline V gene, CDR1 is KGHSH and CDR2 is LQKENI. The V end lost 3 bases, the J end lost 3 bases, and 9 bases lay between the germline ends. This CDR3 is 13 amino acids long.

DNA of the CDR3: TGTGCCAGCTCACGGGGACTAGCCTTAAACAATGAGCAGTTCTTC. Its protein is CASSRGLALNNEQFF. This chain joins TRBV18 and TRBJ2-1; TRBD2 matches 9 bases. Germline-derived CDR1 and CDR2 are KGHSH and LQKENI. With 4 bases clipped from V and 5 bases from J, the junction kept 6 bases outside the gene matches. This CDR3 contains 15 residues. The full variable domain, rest sourced from reference TRBV18 and TRBJ2-1, is NAGVMQNPRHLVRRRGQEARLRCSPMKGHSHVYWYRQLPEEGLKFMVYLQKENIIDESGMPKERFSAEFPKEGPSILRIQQVVRGDSAAYFCASSRGLALNNEQFFGPGTRLTVL.

The V and J genes are TRBV3-1 (or the pseudogene TRBV3-2) and TRBJ1-5; maybe TRBD1 (5 bases). Trimming took 1 base from V and 8 from J, leaving 12 bases between them. Germline V gives CDR1 LGHDT, CDR2 YNNKEL (reference sequence). The CDR3 covers 14 residues. The CDR3 DNA reads TGTGCCAGCAGCCAAGCGATAGGGGCAGAGCCCCAGCATTTT. The encoded protein is CASSQAIGAEPQHF.

The V gene is TRBV19, the J gene TRBJ2-1; 8 bases fit TRBD2. In germline, CDR1 is LNHDA, CDR2 SQIVND (reference sequence). The CDR3 is 14 residues long. The trim removed 7 bases at V and 4 bases at J, leaving 6 bases unmatched. CDR3 in amino acids: CASKGGGQYNEQFF. The CDR3 DNA reads as TGTGCCAGTAAGGGCGGGGGGCAGTACAATGAGCAGTTCTTC.

The gene calls are TRBV18 and TRBJ2-1; possibly TRBD1 or TRBD2 for D (6 bases each). This CDR3 comprises 15 residues. Germline CDR1 is KGHSH and CDR2 is LQKENI. Trimming took off 5 bases at V and 0 bases at J, with 11 bases between the two ends. The CDR3 nucleotides are TGTGCCAGCTCAGCACAGGGAGGCTCCTACAATGAGCAGTTCTTC. This gives the protein CASSAQGGSYNEQFF.

V and J are TRBV28 and TRBJ1-1, with 7 bases aligning to TRBD1. This CDR3 is built from 16 residues. The germline CDR1 and CDR2 sequences are MDHEN and SYDVKM. V dropped 3 bases and J dropped 1; count of bases not matched to a gene: 8. The CDR3 reads CASSFMQGEKNTEAFF. In DNA, the CDR3 is TGTGCCAGCAGTTTCATGCAGGGGGAAAAGAACACTGAAGCTTTCTTT.

This chain joins TRBV28 and TRBJ1-6; D remains unclear. Trimming removed 6 bases from V and 6 bases from J, with 9 bases in between. The germline gives CDR1 MDHEN, CDR2 SYDVKM. The CDR3 is made up of 13 amino acids. CDR3 bases: TGTGCCAGCAGCCGACTTCGTAATTCACCCCTCCACTTT. It translates to CASSRLRNSPLHF. The variable domain in full, with the rest retrieved from reference TRBV28 and TRBJ1-6, is DVKVTQSSRYLVKRTGEKVFLECVQDMDHENMFWYRQDPGLGLRLIYFSYDVKMKEKGDIPEGYSVSREKKERFSLILESASTNQTSMYLCASSRLRNSPLHFGNGTRLTVT.

The gene calls are TRBV7-9 and TRBJ1-1, with D perhaps TRBD1 (6 bases). This CDR3 has 15 amino acids. Germline-derived CDR1 and CDR2 are SEHNR and FQNEAQ (reference sequence). V was cut by 4 bases and J by 3 bases, with 15 bases left in between. The DNA of the CDR3 is TGTGCCAGCAGCTCCCGAGCAGGGGTAGACACTGAAGCTTTCTTT. Amino acid sequence: CASSSRAGVDTEAFF.

The chain employs TRBV29-1 and TRBJ2-3, with D unclear. The CDR3 consists of 14 residues. V dropped 4 bases and J dropped 4 bases, with 15 bases sitting between them. The V gene's germline CDR1 is SQVTM and CDR2 ANQGSEA. CDR3 in amino acids: CSVAIGAWADTQYF. The CDR3 region has the DNA TGCAGCGTTGCGATTGGAGCATGGGCAGATACGCAGTATTTT.

The rearrangement joins TRBV10-1 to TRBJ1-5, with 7 nucleotides matching TRBD1. The J segment lost 5 bases and the V segment lost 6 bases, leaving 4 bases of the junction unmatched. This CDR3 comprises 13 residues. Germline assignment: CDR1 WNHNN and CDR2 SYGVQD (reference sequence). The CDR3 region is CASRTGFYQPQHF. CDR3 nucleotides: TGCGCCAGCAGGACAGGGTTTTATCAGCCCCAGCATTTT.

This chain uses TRBV18 with TRBJ2-2, with D tentatively TRBD1 (6 bases). This CDR3 is 16 amino acids long. V was cut by 4 bases and J by 3 bases, with 15 bases left in between. Looked up from germline, CDR1 is KGHSH and CDR2 is LQKENI. The CDR3 is CASSLRAGVDTGELFF. CDR3 nucleotides: TGTGCCAGCTCACTTCGAGCAGGGGTGGACACCGGGGAGCTGTTTTTT.

The rearrangement links TRBV11-2 to TRBJ2-5; 7 nucleotides line up with TRBD1. This CDR3 comprises 14 residues. The V and J ends lost 3 bases and 7 bases, in that order; junction bases with no gene match: 8. Germline values: CDR1 SGHAT, CDR2 FQNNGV. CDR3 in amino acids: CASSLGQFMGTQYF. The CDR3 bases are TGTGCCAGCAGCTTGGGACAGTTTATGGGGACCCAGTACTTC.

This clone was seen once. The chain couples TRBV27 to TRBJ2-5; possibly TRBD2 for D (6 bases). Germline-derived CDR1 and CDR2 are MNHEY and SMNVEV (reference sequence). Trimming removed 3 bases from V and 1 base from J, with 12 bases in between. CDR3 size: 15 residues. This CDR3 reads CASSLRDSSQETQYF. DNA for the CDR3: TGTGCCAGCAGTTTGCGGGACTCTTCCCAAGAGACCCAGTACTTC.

The chain joins TRBV20-1 to TRBJ2-5; TRBD2 matches at 14 bases. Germline values: CDR1 DFQATT, CDR2 SNEGSKA (reference sequence). Trimming took 3 bases from V and 5 from J; bases not matched to a gene: 5. The CDR3 loop spans 15 amino acids. CDR3 sequence: CSASRLAGGLETQYF. In DNA, the CDR3 is TGCAGTGCTAGTCGACTAGCGGGGGGGCTGGAGACCCAGTACTTC.

The chain employs TRBV5-1 and TRBJ2-7; perhaps TRBD2 as D (6 bases). Deletions cut 4 bases from V and 1 base from J, with 12 bases between. The germline CDR1 and CDR2 sequences are SGHRS and YFSETQ. The CDR3 sequence is 14 residues long. DNA of the CDR3: TGCGCCAGCAGCGTCGGCGGGATTTCCTACGAGCAGTACTTC. Its protein product is CASSVGGISYEQYF.

The V and J genes are TRBV4-1 and TRBJ2-1; possible D gene TRBD2, 6 bases. V was pared by 1 base and J by 3 bases, with 7 bases between. CDR3 length: 14 residues. CDR1 and CDR2 (germline): MGHRA, YSYEKL. The CDR3 loop reads CASSQVGSYNEQFF. As DNA, the CDR3 is TGCGCCAGCAGCCAAGTCGGGAGCTACAATGAGCAGTTCTTC.

The chain combines TRBV28 with TRBJ1-1; 9 positions agree with TRBD1. Germline assignment: CDR1 MDHEN and CDR2 SYDVKM. The CDR3 sequence is 18 residues long. V lost 5 bases and J lost 0; bases outside the gene matches: 13. CDR3 coding DNA: TGTGCCAGCAGTCTGTCTCCGGGACAGGGCGCATTGAACACTGAAGCTTTCTTT. It translates to CASSLSPGQGALNTEAFF. Filled out from reference TRBV28 and TRBJ1-1, the complete variable domain reads DVKVTQSSRYLVKRTGEKVFLECVQDMDHENMFWYRQDPGLGLRLIYFSYDVKMKEKGDIPEGYSVSREKKERFSLILESASTNQTSMYLCASSLSPGQGALNTEAFFGQGTRLTVV.